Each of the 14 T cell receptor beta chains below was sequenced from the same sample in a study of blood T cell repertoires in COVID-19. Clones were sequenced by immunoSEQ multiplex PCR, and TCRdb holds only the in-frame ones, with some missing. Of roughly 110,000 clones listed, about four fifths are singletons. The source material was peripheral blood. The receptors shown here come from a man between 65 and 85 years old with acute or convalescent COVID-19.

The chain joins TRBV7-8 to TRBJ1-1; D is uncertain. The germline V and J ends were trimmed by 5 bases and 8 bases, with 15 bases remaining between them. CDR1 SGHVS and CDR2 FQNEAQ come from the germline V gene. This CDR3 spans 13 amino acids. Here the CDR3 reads CASSLRVRSEAFF. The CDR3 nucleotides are TGTGCCAGCAGCCTTCGGGTGCGGTCAGAAGCTTTCTTT.

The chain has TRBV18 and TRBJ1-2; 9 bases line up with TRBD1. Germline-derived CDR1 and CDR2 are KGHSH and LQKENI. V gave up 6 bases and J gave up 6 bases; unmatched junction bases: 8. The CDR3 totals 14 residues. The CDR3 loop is CASSLRQGVDGYTF. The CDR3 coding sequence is TGTGCCAGCTCCCTCAGACAGGGGGTAGATGGCTACACCTTC. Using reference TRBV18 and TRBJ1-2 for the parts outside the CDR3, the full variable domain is NAGVMQNPRHLVRRRGQEARLRCSPMKGHSHVYWYRQLPEEGLKFMVYLQKENIIDESGMPKERFSAEFPKEGPSILRIQQVVRGDSAAYFCASSLRQGVDGYTFGSGTRLTVV.

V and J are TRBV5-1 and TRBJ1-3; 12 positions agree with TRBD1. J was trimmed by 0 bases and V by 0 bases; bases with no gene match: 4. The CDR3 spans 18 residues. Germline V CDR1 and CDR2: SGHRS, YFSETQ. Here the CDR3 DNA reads TGCGCCAGCAGCTTGGGTGGGACAGGGGGCTTCTCTGGAAACACCATATATTTT. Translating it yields CASSLGGTGGFSGNTIYF.

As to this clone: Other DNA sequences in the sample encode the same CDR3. CDR3 loop: CASSEQGNSNQPQHF. The CDR3 coding sequence is TGTGCCAGCAGTGAACAGGGTAACAGCAATCAGCCCCAGCATTTT. The J gene is TRBJ1-5, the V gene TRBV2; D possibly corresponds to TRBD1 (5 bases). The CDR3 spans 15 residues. V was trimmed by 2 bases and J by 1 base, leaving 9 bases between them. Germline CDR1 and CDR2: SNHLY and FYNNEI. The variable domain in full, with the rest retrieved from reference TRBV2 and TRBJ1-5, is EPEVTQTPSHQVTQMGQEVILRCVPISNHLYFYWYRQILGQKVEFLVSFYNNEISEKSEIFDDQFSVERPDGSNFTLKIRSTKLEDSAMYFCASSEQGNSNQPQHFGDGTRLSIL.

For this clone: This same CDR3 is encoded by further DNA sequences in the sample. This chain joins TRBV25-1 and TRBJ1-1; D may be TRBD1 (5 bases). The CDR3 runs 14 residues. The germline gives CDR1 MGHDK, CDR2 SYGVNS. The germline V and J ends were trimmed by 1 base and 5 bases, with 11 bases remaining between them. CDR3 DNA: TGTGCCAGCAGTGAATGGGGGGGTGGTACTGAAGCTTTCTTT. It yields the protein CASSEWGGGTEAFF.

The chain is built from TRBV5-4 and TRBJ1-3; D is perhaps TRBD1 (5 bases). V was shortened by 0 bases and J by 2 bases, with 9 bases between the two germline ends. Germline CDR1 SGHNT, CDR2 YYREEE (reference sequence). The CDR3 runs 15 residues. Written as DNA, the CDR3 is TGTGCCAGCAGCTTGGTAGAAGGGGCTGGAAACACCATATATTTT. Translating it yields CASSLVEGAGNTIYF. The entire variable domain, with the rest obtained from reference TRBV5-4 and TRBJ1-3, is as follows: ETGVTQSPTHLIKTRGQQVTLRCSSQSGHNTVSWYQQALGQGPQFIFQYYREEENGRGNFPPRFSGLQFPNYSSELNVNALELDDSALYLCASSLVEGAGNTIYFGEGSWLTVV.

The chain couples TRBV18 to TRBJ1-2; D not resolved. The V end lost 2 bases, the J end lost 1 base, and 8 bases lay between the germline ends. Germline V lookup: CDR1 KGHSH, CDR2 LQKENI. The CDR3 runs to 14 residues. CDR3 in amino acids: CASSPGWSNYGYTF. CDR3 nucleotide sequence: TGTGCCAGCTCACCAGGTTGGAGTAACTATGGCTACACCTTC.

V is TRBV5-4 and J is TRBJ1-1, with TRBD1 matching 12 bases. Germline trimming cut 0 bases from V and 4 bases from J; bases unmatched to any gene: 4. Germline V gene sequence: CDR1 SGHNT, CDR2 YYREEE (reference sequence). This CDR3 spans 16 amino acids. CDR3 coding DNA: TGTGCCAGCAGCTTGGGGGGGACAGGGGGCGGCACTGAAGCTTTCTTT. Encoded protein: CASSLGGTGGGTEAFF.

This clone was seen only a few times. The CDR3 DNA follows: TGTGCCAGCAGTCATCCGGGACTGCCCTACAATGAGCAGTTCTTC. Amino acids: CASSHPGLPYNEQFF. V and J are TRBV14 and TRBJ2-1; D is perhaps TRBD2 (6 bases). The germline V gene encodes CDR1 SGHDN and CDR2 FVKESK. Deletions cut 6 bases from V and 2 bases from J, with 14 bases between. This CDR3 contains 15 residues.

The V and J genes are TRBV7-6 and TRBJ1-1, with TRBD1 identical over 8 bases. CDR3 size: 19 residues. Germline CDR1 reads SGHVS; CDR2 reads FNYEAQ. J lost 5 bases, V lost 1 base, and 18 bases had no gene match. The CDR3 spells CASSLVAGQVPQSGTEAFF. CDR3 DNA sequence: TGTGCCAGCAGCTTAGTCGCGGGACAGGTTCCTCAATCAGGGACTGAAGCTTTCTTT.

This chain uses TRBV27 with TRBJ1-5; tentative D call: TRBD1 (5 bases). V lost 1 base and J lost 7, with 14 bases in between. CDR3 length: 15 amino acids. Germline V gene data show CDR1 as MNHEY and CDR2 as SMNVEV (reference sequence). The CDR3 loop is CASSLYFRDGQPQHF. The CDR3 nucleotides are TGTGCCAGCAGTTTATATTTCAGGGATGGACAGCCCCAGCATTTT.

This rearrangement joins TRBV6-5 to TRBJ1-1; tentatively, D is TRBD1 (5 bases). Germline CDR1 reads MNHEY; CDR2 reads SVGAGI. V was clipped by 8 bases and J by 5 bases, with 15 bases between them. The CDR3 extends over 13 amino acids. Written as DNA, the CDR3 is TGTGCCAGCTCCTCGCAGGGTGATACTGAAGCTTTCTTT. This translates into CASSSQGDTEAFF.

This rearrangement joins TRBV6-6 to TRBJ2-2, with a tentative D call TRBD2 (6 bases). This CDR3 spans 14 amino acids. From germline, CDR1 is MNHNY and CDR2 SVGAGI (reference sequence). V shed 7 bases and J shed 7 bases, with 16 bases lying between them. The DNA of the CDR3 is TGTGCCAGCACTCCCGGCGGGGATTTCGGGGAGCTGTTTTTT. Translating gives CASTPGGDFGELFF.

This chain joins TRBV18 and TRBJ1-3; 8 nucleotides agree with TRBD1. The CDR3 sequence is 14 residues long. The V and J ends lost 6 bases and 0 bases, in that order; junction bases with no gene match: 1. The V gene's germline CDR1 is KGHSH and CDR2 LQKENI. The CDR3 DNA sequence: TGTGCCAGCTCTACAGGGGGCTCTGGAAACACCATATATTTT. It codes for CASSTGGSGNTIYF. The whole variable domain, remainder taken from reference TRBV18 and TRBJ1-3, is NAGVMQNPRHLVRRRGQEARLRCSPMKGHSHVYWYRQLPEEGLKFMVYLQKENIIDESGMPKERFSAEFPKEGPSILRIQQVVRGDSAAYFCASSTGGSGNTIYFGEGSWLTVV.